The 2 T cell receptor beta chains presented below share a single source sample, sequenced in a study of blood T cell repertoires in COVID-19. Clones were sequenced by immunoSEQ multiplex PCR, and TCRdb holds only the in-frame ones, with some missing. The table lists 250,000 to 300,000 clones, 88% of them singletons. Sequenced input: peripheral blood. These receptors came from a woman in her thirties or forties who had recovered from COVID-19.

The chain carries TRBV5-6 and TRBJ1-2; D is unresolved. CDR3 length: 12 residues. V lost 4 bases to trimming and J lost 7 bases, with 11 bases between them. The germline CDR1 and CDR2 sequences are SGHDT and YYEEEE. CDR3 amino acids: CASSLLSGGYTF. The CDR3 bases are TGTGCCAGCAGCCTTCTCTCCGGTGGCTACACCTTC.

CDR3 in amino acids: CASSPRQGENQPQHF. The CDR3 coding sequence is TGTGCCAGCTCACCAAGACAGGGGGAGAATCAGCCCCAGCATTTT. The chain employs TRBV18 and TRBJ1-5; 9 bases are a match to TRBD1. Unmatched junction bases numbered 3, after V lost 2 bases and J lost 4 bases. Germline-derived CDR1 and CDR2 are KGHSH and LQKENI. The CDR3 spans 15 residues.